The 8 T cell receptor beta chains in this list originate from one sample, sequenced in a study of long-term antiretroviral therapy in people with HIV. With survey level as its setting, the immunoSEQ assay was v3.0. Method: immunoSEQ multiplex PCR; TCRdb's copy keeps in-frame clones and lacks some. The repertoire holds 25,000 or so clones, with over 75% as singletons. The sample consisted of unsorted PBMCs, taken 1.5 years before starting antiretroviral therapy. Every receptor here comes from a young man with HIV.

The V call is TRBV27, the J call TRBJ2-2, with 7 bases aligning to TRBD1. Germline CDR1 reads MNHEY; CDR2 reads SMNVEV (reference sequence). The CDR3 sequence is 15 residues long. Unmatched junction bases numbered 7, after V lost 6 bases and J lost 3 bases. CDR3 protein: CASRDRDSYTGELFF. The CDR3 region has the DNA TGTGCCAGCAGGGATCGGGACAGTTACACCGGGGAGCTGTTTTTT.

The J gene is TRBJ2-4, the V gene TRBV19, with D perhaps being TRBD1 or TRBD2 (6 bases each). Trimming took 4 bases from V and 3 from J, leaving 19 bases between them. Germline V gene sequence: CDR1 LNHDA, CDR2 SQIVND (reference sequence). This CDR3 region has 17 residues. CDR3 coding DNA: TGTGCCAGTAGTAGCCAGGGCAGGGGAGGTGGCAAAAACATTCAGTACTTC. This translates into CASSSQGRGGGKNIQYF.

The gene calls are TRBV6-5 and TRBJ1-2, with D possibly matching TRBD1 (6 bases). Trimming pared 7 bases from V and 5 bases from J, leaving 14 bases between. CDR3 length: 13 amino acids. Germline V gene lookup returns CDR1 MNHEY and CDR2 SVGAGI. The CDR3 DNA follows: TGTGCCAGCACCTCCTCAGGGGAATATGGCTACACCTTC. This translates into CASTSSGEYGYTF.

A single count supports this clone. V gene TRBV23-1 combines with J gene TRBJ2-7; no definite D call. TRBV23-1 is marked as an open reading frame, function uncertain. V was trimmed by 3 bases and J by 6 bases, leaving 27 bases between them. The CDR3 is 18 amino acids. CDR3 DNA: TGCGCCAGCAGTCACCCAGCTCATCCCCGGTCAGCTCTCTCCGAGCAGTACTTC. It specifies CASSHPAHPRSALSEQYF.

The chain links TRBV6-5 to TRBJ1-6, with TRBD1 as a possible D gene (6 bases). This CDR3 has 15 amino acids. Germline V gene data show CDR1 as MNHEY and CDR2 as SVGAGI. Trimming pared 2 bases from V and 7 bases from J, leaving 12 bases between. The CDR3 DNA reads TGTGCCAGCAGTTACGATCAGGGGACGAATTCACCCCTCCACTTT. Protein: CASSYDQGTNSPLHF.

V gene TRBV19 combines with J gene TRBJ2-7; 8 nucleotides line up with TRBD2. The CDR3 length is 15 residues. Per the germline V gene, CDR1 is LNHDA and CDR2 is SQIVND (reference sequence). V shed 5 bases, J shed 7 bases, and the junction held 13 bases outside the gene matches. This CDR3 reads CASSSVAGTFAEQYF. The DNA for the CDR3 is TGTGCCAGTAGTTCCGTAGCGGGAACGTTCGCGGAGCAGTACTTC.

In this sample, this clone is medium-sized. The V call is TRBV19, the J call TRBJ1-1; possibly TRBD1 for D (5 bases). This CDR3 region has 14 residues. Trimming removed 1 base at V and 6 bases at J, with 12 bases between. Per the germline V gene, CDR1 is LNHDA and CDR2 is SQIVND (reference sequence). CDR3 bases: TGTGCCAGTAGTATAGTTGGGGGATTGGCTGAAGCTTTCTTT. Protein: CASSIVGGLAEAFF.

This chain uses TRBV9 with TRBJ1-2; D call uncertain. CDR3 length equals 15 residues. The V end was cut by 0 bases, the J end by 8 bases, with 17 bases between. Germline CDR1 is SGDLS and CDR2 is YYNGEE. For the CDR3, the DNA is TGTGCCAGCAGCGTAGCTCTCCCCCGGGATGGGGGCTACACCTTC. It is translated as CASSVALPRDGGYTF.